This TCR beta chain was sequenced in a study of patients and donors after allogeneic stem cell transplantation. TCRdb fed the RT-PCR reads into MiXCR, producing one record per CDR3 protein. The data show tens of thousands of distinct CDR3 sequences, 4% to 5% seen once. Germline CDR1 reads DFQATT; CDR2 reads SNEGSKA (reference sequence). The CDR3 loop spans 15 amino acids. V was clipped by 3 bases and J by 8 bases; unmatched bases: 12. This clonotype was picked up many times. The V gene is TRBV20-1, the J gene TRBJ1-2; the match to TRBD1 covers 10 bases. The source material was blood, either unsorted or a sorted T cell fraction (not recorded which). The receptor was derived from a human donor who was either an allogeneic HSCT recipient or a stem cell or donor lymphocyte infusion donor (not recorded which). It is not recorded whose cells these are; they may come from a transplant donor. The CDR3 is CSASARDRGGGGYTF. CDR3 nucleotide sequence: TGCAGTGCTAGTGCCCGGGACAGGGGAGGAGGCGGCTACACCTTC.